A selection of T cell receptor beta chains follows, all from one sample in a study of Ad26.COV2.S vaccination and SARS-CoV-2 variants. Here immunoSEQ multiplex PCR was the method, and the copy in TCRdb shows in-frame clones only, minus some. The sample contains hundreds of thousands of clones, around 89% of which appear only once. The sample here was peripheral blood, taken in a trial of Ad26.COV2.S vaccine versus placebo. These receptor sequences come from a person between 18 and 60 years old who received the Ad26.COV2.S COVID-19 vaccine or a placebo. Each CDR3 is given with its conserved first and last residue. A D gene is named only where the DNA matches it firmly. Where a row states a size, it is once, few, many or the class of an expanded clone; other rows omit it.

clone_size | d_call | j_call | v_call | cdr3_nt | cdr3_aa
. | TRBD1 | TRBJ1-1 | TRBV7-2 | TGTGCCAGCAGCTGGGATAAGGGGGCACAGACTGAAGCTTTCTTT | CASSWDKGAQTEAFF
. | . | TRBJ1-5 | TRBV30 | TGTGCCTGGAGTCAACAGCGGAATCAGCCCCAGCATTTT | CAWSQQRNQPQHF
few | TRBD2 | TRBJ2-7 | TRBV24-1 | TGTGCCACGCCCCGGCTAGCGGGAGGGCTAGGCGAGCAGTACTTC | CATPRLAGGLGEQYF
. | TRBD2 | TRBJ2-1 | TRBV27 | TGTGCCAGCAGTTTTATGGCGGGAGGGTACAATGAGCAGTTCTTC | CASSFMAGGYNEQFF
. | TRBD1 | TRBJ1-6 | TRBV18 | TGTGCCAGCTCACGCGGACAGGGGGATTCACCCCTCCACTTT | CASSRGQGDSPLHF
. | . | TRBJ1-1 | TRBV25-1 | TGTGCCAGCAGTGAAGGGGATGGAGCCTATGGCACTGAAGCTTTCTTT | CASSEGDGAYGTEAFF
. | . | TRBJ2-1 | TRBV28 | TGTGCCAGCTGTTTTCGGAGGGGAGAGTACAATGAGCAGTTCTTC | CASCFRRGEYNEQFF
once | TRBD1 | TRBJ2-7 | TRBV11-2 | TGTGCCAGCAGCCCAGGACAGGCCTACGAGCAGTACTTC | CASSPGQAYEQYF
. | TRBD1 | TRBJ2-7 | TRBV4-2 | TGTGCCAGCAGCCCTCGGACAGGCACCCTCATCTACGAGCAGTACTTC | CASSPRTGTLIYEQYF
. | . | TRBJ2-3 | TRBV4-1 | TGCGCCAGCAGGGACCCCGGTCGCACAGATACGCAGTATTTT | CASRDPGRTDTQYF
. | . | TRBJ1-5 | TRBV28 | TGTGCCAGCCGCCCTGGGCGGGTTCAGCCCCAGCATTTT | CASRPGRVQPQHF
. | TRBD2 | TRBJ2-3 | TRBV4-1 | TGCGCCAGCAGCCAGACCATAGCGGGAGGGATCGCAGATACGCAGTATTTT | CASSQTIAGGIADTQYF
. | . | TRBJ2-6 | TRBV23-1 | TGCGCCAGCAGTCAATGTACAAAGGGGGGGTCTGGGGCCAACGTCCTGACTTTC | CASSQCTKGGSGANVLTF
. | TRBD1 | TRBJ1-1 | TRBV18 | TGTGCCAGCTCACTTGGACAGGGAGGCACTGAAGCTTTCTTT | CASSLGQGGTEAFF
. | . | TRBJ2-1 | TRBV24-1 | TGTGCCACCAGTCCCTCTGACCACAATGAGCAGTTCTTC | CATSPSDHNEQFF